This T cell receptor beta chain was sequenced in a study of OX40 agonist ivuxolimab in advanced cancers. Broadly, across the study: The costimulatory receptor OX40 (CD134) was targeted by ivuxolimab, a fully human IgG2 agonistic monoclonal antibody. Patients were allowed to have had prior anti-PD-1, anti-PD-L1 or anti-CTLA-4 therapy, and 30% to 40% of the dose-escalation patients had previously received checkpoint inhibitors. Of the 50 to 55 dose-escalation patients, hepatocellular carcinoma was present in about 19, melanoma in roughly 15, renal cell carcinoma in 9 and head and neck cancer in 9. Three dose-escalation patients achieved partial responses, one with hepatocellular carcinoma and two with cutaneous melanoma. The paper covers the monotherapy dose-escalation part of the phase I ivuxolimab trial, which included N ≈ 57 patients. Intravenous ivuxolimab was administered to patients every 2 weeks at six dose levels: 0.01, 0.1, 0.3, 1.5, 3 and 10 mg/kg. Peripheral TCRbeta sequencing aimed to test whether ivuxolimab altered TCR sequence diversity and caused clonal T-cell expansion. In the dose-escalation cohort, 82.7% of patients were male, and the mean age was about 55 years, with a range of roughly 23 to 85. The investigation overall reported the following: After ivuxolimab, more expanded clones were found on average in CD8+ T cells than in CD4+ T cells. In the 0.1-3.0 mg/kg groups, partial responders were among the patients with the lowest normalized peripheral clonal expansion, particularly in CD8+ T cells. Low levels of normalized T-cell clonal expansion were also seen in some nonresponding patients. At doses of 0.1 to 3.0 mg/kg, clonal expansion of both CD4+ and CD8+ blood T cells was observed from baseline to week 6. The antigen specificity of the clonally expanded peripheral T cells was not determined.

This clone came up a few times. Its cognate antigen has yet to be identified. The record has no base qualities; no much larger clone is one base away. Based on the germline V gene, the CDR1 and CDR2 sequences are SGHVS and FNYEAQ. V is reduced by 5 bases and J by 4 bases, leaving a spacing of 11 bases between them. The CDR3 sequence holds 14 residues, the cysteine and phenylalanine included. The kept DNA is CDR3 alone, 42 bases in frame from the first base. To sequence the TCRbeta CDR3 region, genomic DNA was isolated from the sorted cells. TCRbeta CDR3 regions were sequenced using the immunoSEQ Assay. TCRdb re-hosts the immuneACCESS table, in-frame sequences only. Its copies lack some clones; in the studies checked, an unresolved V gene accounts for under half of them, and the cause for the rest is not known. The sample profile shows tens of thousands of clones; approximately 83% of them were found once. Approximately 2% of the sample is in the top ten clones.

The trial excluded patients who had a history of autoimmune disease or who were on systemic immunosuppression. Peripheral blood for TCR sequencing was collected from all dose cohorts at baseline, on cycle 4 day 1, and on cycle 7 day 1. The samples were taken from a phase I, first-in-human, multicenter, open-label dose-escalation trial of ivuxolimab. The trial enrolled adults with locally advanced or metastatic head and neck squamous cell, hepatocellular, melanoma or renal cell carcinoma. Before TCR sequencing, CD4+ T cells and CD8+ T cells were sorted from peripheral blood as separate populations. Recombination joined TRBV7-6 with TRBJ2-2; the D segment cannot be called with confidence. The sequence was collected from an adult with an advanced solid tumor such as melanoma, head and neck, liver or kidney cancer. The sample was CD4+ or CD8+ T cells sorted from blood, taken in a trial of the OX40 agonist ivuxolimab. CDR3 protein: CASSLNPGTGELFF. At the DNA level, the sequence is TGTGCCAGCAGCCTAAATCCGGGCACCGGGGAGCTGTTTTTT.